A single sample gave rise to the 8 T cell receptor beta chains below, sequenced in a study of identical twins' blood T cells (dated by TCRdb to the early 2010s). Library method: 5' RACE. TCRdb shows the sequencer as Illumina Genome Analyzer IIx. Using fastp trimming at Q25 and MiXCR clonotype assembly, TCRdb reanalyzed the public sequencing data and kept in-frame beta chains. Records with the same CDR3 protein are collapsed into one entry carrying the most frequent genes and DNA. The sample includes 350,000 to 400,000 distinct CDR3 sequences, with about 28% observed a single time. 5.5% to 7% of the sample is taken by the ten largest. Material: PBMCs. The receptor source for this set is a woman aged 18 to 55 in good health.

This clonotype was seen more than once but under ten times. The rearrangement joins TRBV5-1 to TRBJ2-3; 7 nucleotides match TRBD1. The CDR3 consists of 14 residues. From germline, CDR1 is SGHRS and CDR2 YFSETQ. After removal of 8 bases from V and 0 bases from J, the junction contained 6 bases not matched to a gene. The CDR3 bases are TGCGCCAGTTCGACAGGGTCCAGCACAGATACGCAGTATTTT. Protein product: CASSTGSSTDTQYF.

V usage is TRBV20-1 and J usage is TRBJ2-2, with 12 bases matching TRBD2. CDR3 length: 17 amino acids. V gave up 0 bases and J gave up 5 bases; unmatched junction bases: 7. Per germline, CDR1 DFQATT and CDR2 SNEGSKA (reference sequence). The CDR3 loop is CSARDPASGRGTGELFF. The CDR3 nucleotides read TGCAGTGCTAGAGATCCTGCTAGCGGGAGGGGGACCGGGGAGCTGTTTTTT.

The rearrangement joins TRBV4-2 to TRBJ1-1; TRBD1 matches 8 bases. Trimming at V came to 7 bases and at J to 5 bases, leaving 12 bases not matched to a gene. Germline CDR1 LGHNA, CDR2 YNFKEQ. The length of the CDR3 is 15 residues. The CDR3 bases are TGTGCCAGCAACCGACAGGGGCCGCCTCGAACTGAAGCTTTCTTT. This gives the protein CASNRQGPPRTEAFF.

The chain carries TRBV5-6 and TRBJ1-1, with D perhaps matching TRBD1 (5 bases). V was clipped by 0 bases and J by 8 bases, with 11 bases between them. The CDR3 runs to 13 residues. Germline-derived CDR1 and CDR2 are SGHDT and YYEEEE. The CDR3 nucleotides are TGTGCCAGCAGCTTGGTGATAGGGGAGGAAGCTTTCTTT. Translating it yields CASSLVIGEEAFF.

As concerns this clonotype: Germline and junction disagree at one end, which may indicate a read error. The chain has TRBV20-1 and TRBJ1-6; possibly TRBD1 for D (5 bases). The germline V gene has CDR1 DFQATT and CDR2 SNEGSKA (reference sequence). The CDR3 length is 12 residues. The CDR3 nucleotides read TGCAGTGCGATCGGAAGAACCGGGACGGACTATTTT. Encoded protein: CSAIGRTGTDYF.

The chain has TRBV5-1 and TRBJ2-3; D is perhaps TRBD2 (6 bases). This CDR3 has 15 amino acids. V lost 3 bases to trimming and J lost 3 bases, with 14 bases between them. The V gene's germline CDR1 is SGHRS and CDR2 YFSETQ. The DNA of the CDR3 is TGCGCCAGCAGCTCGGACGGGGGAGAGACAGATACGCAGTATTTT. It yields the protein CASSSDGGETDTQYF.

In its sample, this clonotype was seen many times. This chain joins TRBV5-1 and TRBJ2-7; D remains ambiguous. The CDR3 consists of 14 residues. Germline V gene data show CDR1 as SGHRS and CDR2 as YFSETQ. V gave up 1 base and J gave up 7 bases, with 15 bases separating them. The CDR3 region has the DNA TGCGCCAGCAGCTTGTTCGGTCTTCTGGCTGAGCAGTACTTC. As protein: CASSLFGLLAEQYF.

The chain uses TRBV29-1 and TRBJ1-1; 9 bases fit TRBD1. Germline V gene lookup returns CDR1 SQVTM and CDR2 ANQGSEA. The CDR3 covers 13 residues. V lost 6 bases to trimming and J lost 2 bases; unmatched junction nucleotides: 4. CDR3 in DNA: TGCAGCGTCAAGGACAGGGGTAACACTGAAGCTTTCTTT. Amino acids: CSVKDRGNTEAFF.